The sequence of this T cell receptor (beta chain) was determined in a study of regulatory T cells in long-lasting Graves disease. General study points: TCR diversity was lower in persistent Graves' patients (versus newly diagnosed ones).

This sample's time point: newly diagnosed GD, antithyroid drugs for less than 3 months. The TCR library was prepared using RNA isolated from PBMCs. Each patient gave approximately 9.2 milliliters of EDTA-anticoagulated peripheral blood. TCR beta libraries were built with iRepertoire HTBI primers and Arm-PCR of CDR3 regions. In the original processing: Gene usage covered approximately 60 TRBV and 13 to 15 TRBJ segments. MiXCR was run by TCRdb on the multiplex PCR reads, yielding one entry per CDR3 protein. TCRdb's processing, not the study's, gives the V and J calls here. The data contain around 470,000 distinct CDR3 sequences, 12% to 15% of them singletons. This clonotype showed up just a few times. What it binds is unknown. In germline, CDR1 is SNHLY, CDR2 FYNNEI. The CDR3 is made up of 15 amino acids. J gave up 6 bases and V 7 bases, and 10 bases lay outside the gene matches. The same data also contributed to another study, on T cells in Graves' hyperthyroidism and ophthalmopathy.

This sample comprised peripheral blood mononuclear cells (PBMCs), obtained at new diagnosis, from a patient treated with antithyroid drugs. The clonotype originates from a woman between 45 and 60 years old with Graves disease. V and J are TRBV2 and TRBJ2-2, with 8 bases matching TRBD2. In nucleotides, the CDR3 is TGTGCCAGCAACCCCCGCCCTAGCGGGTCCGGGGAGCTGTTTTTT. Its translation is CASNPRPSGSGELFF.